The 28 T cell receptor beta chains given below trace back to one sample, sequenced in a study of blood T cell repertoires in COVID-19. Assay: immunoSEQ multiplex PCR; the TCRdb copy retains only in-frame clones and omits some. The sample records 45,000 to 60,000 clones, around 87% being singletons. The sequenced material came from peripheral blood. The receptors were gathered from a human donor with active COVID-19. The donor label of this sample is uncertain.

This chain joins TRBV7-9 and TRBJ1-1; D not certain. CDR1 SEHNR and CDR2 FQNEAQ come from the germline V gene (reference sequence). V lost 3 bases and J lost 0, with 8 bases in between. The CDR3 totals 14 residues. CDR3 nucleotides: TGTGCCAGCAGCTTCCTGGCGGTGAACACTGAAGCTTTCTTT. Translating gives CASSFLAVNTEAFF.

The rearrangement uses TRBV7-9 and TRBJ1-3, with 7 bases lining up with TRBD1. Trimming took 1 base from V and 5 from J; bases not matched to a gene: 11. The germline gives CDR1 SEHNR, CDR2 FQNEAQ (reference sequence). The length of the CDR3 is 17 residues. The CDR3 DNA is TGTGCCAGCAGCTTAGTGTACAGGGGACCCCTAAGAAACACCATATATTTT. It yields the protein CASSLVYRGPLRNTIYF.

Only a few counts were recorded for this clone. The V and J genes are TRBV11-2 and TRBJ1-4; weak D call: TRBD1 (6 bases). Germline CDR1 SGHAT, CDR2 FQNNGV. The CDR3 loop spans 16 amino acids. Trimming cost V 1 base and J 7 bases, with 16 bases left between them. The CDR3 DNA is TGTGCCAGCAGCTTAGGTCAACAGGGATCGGGTGAAAAACTGTTTTTT. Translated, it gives CASSLGQQGSGEKLFF. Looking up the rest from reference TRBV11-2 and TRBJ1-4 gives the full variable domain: EAGVAQSPRYKIIEKRQSVAFWCNPISGHATLYWYQQILGQGPKLLIQFQNNGVVDDSQLPKDRFSAERLKGVDSTLKIQPAKLEDSAVYLCASSLGQQGSGEKLFFGSGTQLSVL.

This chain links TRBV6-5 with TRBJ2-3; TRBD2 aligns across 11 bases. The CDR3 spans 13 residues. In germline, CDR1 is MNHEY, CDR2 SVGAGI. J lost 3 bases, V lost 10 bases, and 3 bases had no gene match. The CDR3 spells CATTSGRTDTQYF. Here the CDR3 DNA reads TGTGCCACCACTAGCGGGAGAACAGATACGCAGTATTTT.

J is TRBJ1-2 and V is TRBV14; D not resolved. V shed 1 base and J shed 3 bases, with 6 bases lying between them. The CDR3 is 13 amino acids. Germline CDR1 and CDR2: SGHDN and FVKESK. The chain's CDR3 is CASSQGTYYGYTF. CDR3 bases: TGTGCCAGCAGCCAAGGAACTTACTATGGCTACACCTTC.

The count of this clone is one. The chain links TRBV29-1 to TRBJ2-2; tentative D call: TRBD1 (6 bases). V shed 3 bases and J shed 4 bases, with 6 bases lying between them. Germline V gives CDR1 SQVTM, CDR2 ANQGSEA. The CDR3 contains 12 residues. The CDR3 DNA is TGCAGCGTTGAGGGGGCCACCGGGGAGCTGTTTTTT. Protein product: CSVEGATGELFF.

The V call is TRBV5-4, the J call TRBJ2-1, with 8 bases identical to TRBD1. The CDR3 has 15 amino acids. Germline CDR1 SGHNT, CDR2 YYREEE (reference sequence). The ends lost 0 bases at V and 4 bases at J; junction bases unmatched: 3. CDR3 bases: TGTGCCAGCAGCTTGGACAGGGGGTCTTACAATGAGCAGTTCTTC. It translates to CASSLDRGSYNEQFF.

CDR3 residues: CASSPVRQGAGEQFF. The DNA of the CDR3 is TGTGCCAGCAGCCCCGTTCGACAGGGGGCGGGTGAGCAGTTCTTC. The chain couples TRBV7-2 to TRBJ2-1; 10 positions agree with TRBD1. Germline assignment: CDR1 SGHTA and CDR2 FQGNSA. CDR3 size: 15 residues. Trimming cost V 5 bases and J 9 bases; bases outside gene matches: 10.

Here the CDR3 DNA reads TGCGCCAGCAGCTTGGGTGGACTAGCGGAGGACTACGAGCAGTACTTC. Residues: CASSLGGLAEDYEQYF. The chain has TRBV5-1 and TRBJ2-7; TRBD2 matches at 10 bases. CDR3 size: 16 residues. With V trimmed by 0 bases and J by 3 bases, 6 bases remained unmatched. CDR1 is SGHRS, CDR2 YFSETQ, per germline. Full variable domain (missing parts from reference TRBV5-1 and TRBJ2-7): KAGVTQTPRYLIKTRGQQVTLSCSPISGHRSVSWYQQTPGQGLQFLFEYFSETQRNKGNFPGRFSGRQFSNSRSEMNVSTLELGDSALYLCASSLGGLAEDYEQYFGPGTRLTVT.

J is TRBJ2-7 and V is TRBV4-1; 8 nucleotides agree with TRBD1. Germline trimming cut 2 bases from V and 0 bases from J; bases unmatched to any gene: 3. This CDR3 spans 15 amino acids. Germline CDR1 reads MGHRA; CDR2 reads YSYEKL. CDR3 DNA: TGCGCCAGCAGCCAAAGGACAGGGAGCTCCTACGAGCAGTACTTC. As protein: CASSQRTGSSYEQYF.

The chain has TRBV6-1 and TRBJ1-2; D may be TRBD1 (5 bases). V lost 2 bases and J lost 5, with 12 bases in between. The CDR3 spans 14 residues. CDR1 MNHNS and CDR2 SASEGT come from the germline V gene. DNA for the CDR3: TGTGCCAGCAGTGAACAGGGCCTTTATTATGGCTACACCTTC. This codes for CASSEQGLYYGYTF.

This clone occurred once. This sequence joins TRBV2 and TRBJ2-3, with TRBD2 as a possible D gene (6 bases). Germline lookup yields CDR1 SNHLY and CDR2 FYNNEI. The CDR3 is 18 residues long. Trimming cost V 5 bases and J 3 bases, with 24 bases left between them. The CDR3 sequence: CASSRDLPRAGGTDTQYF. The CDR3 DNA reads TGTGCCAGCAGTAGGGACCTGCCGAGGGCCGGGGGAACAGATACGCAGTATTTT.

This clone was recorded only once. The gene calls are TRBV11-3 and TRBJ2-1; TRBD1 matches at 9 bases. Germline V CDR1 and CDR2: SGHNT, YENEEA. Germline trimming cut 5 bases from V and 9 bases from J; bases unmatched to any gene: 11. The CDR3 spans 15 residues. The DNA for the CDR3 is TGTGCCAGCAGCGAACAGGGGGCAGGGGAAGGTGAGCAGTTCTTC. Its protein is CASSEQGAGEGEQFF. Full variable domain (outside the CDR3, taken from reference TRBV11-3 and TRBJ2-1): EAGVVQSPRYKIIEKKQPVAFWCNPISGHNTLYWYLQNLGQGPELLIRYENEEAVDDSQLPKDRFSAERLKGVDSTLKIQPAELGDSAVYLCASSEQGAGEGEQFFGPGTRLTVL.

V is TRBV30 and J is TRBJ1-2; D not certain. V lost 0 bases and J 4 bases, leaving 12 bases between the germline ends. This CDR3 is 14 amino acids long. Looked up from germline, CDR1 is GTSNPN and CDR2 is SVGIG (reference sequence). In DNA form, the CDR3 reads TGTGCCTGGAGTGTAGGAGGGTCGGGCTATGGCTACACCTTC. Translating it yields CAWSVGGSGYGYTF.

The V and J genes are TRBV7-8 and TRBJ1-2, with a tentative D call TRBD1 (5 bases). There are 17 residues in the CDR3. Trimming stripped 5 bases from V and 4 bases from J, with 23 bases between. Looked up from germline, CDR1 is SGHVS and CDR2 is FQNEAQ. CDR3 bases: TGTGCCAGCAGCCAAGGGCCGCACCTGGGGCAGAGCTATGGCTACACCTTC. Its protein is CASSQGPHLGQSYGYTF.

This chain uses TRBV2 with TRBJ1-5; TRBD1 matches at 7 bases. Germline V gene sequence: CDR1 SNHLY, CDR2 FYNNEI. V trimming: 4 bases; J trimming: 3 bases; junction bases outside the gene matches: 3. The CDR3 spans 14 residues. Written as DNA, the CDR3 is TGTGCCAGCAGTGGACAGGGCAACAATCAGCCCCAGCATTTT. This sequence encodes CASSGQGNNQPQHF.

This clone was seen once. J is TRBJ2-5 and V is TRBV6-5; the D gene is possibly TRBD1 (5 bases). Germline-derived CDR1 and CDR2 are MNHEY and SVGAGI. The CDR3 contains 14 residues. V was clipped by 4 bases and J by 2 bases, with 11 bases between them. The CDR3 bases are TGTGCCAGCAGTTTAGACAGAACTCAAGAGACCCAGTACTTC. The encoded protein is CASSLDRTQETQYF.

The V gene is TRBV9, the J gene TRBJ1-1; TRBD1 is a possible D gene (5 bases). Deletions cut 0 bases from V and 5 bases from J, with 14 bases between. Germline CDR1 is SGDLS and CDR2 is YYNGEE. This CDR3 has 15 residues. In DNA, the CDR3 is TGTGCCAGCAGCGTAGTGTCGAAGGGGACTACTGAAGCTTTCTTT. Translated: CASSVVSKGTTEAFF.

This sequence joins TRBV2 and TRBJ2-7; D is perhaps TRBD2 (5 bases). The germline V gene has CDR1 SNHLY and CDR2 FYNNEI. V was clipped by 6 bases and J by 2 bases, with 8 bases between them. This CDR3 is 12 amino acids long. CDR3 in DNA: TGTGCCAGCAGGGAGAGGGCCTACGAGCAGTACTTC. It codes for CASRERAYEQYF.

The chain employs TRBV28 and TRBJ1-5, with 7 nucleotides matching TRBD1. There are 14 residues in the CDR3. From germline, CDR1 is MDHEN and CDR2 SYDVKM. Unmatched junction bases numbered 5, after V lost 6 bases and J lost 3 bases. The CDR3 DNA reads TGTGCCAGCAGAATACAGGGGTCCAATCAGCCCCAGCATTTT. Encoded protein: CASRIQGSNQPQHF.

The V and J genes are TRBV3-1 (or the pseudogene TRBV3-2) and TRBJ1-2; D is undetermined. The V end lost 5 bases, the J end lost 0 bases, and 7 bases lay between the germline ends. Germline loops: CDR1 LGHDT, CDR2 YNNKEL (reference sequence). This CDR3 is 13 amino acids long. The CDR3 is CASSSIPNYGYTF. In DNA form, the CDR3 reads TGTGCCAGCAGCTCCATTCCTAACTATGGCTACACCTTC.

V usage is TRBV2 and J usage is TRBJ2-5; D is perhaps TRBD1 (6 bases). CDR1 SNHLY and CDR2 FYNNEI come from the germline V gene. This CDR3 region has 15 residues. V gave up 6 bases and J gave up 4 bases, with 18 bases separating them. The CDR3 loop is CASRRGNGRGETQYF. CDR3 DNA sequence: TGTGCCAGCAGGAGGGGGAACGGACGTGGAGAGACCCAGTACTTC.

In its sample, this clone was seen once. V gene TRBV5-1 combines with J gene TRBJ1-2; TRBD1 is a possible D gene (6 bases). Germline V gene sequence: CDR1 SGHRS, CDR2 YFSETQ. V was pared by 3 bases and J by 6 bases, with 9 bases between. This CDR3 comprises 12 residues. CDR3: CASSSDSHGYTF. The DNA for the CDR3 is TGCGCCAGCAGCTCGGACAGCCATGGCTACACCTTC.

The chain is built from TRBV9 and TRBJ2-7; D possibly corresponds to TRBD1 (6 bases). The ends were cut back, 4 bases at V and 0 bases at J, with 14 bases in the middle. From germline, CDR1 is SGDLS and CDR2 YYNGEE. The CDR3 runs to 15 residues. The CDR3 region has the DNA TGTGCCAGCAGCTACAGCACGACAGGCTCCTACGAGCAGTACTTC. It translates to CASSYSTTGSYEQYF.

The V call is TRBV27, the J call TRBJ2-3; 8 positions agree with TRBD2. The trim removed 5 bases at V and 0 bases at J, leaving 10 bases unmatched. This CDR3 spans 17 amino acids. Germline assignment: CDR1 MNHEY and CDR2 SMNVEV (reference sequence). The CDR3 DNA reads TGTGCCAGCAGTCCCCGCGTCCGGGAGGGGAGCACAGATACGCAGTATTTT. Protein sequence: CASSPRVREGSTDTQYF.

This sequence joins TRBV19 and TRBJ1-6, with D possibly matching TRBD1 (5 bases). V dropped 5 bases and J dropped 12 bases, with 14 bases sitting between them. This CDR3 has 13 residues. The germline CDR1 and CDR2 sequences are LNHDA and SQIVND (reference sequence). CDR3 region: CASSLDTVLPLHF. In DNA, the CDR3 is TGTGCCAGTAGTCTGGACACCGTACTACCCCTCCACTTT.

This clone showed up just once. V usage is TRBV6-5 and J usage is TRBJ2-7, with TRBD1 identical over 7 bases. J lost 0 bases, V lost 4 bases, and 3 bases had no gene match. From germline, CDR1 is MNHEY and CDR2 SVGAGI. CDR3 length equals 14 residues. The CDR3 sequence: CASSSQGSSYEQYF. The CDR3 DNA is TGTGCCAGCAGTTCACAGGGGAGCTCCTACGAGCAGTACTTC.

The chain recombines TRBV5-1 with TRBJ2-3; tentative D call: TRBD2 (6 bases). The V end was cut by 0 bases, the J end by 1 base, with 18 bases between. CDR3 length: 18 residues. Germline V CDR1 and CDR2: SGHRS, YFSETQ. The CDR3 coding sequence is TGCGCCAGCAGCTTGGAGGTACCGGGGACTTCAGGCACAGATACGCAGTATTTT. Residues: CASSLEVPGTSGTDTQYF.